The next 31 T cell receptor beta chains were all read from a single sample in a study of blood T cell repertoires in COVID-19. Measured with immunoSEQ multiplex PCR; TCRdb has only the in-frame clones, and not every one. Of some 120,000 clones in the sample, approximately 81% were seen once. Sequenced material: peripheral blood. These receptors originate from a woman aged 25 to 45 who had recovered from COVID-19.

This rearrangement joins TRBV7-9 to TRBJ2-5; 9 bases match TRBD2. Unmatched junction bases numbered 12, after V lost 5 bases and J lost 5 bases. CDR3 length: 16 amino acids. The germline CDR1 and CDR2 sequences are SEHNR and FQNEAQ (reference sequence). This CDR3 reads CASSKGNSGSRETQYF. CDR3 nucleotides: TGTGCCAGCAGCAAAGGGAATAGCGGGAGTCGGGAGACCCAGTACTTC.

The V gene is TRBV7-6, the J gene TRBJ2-5; perhaps TRBD2 as D (5 bases). This CDR3 spans 15 amino acids. The V end lost 2 bases, the J end lost 1 base, and 11 bases lay between the germline ends. The germline V gene has CDR1 SGHVS and CDR2 FNYEAQ. In nucleotides, the CDR3 is TGTGCCAGCAGCTTAAGATTTCGGGGCCAAGAGACCCAGTACTTC. It encodes CASSLRFRGQETQYF.

This clone was observed a handful of times. The CDR3 DNA follows: TGTGCCAGCAGCCAAGATTACTATGAGCAGTTCTTC. It specifies CASSQDYYEQFF. The chain is built from TRBV3-1 (or the pseudogene TRBV3-2) and TRBJ2-1; no clear D. Germline assignment: CDR1 LGHDT and CDR2 YNNKEL (reference sequence). V was clipped by 0 bases and J by 8 bases, with 5 bases between them. The CDR3 totals 12 residues.

The chain links TRBV7-2 to TRBJ2-5, with D tentatively TRBD1 (6 bases). CDR1 and CDR2 from the germline V gene are SGHTA and FQGNSA. The CDR3 has 15 amino acids. The V gene lost 5 bases and the J gene lost 5 bases, with 18 bases spanning the gap. The CDR3, as DNA: TGTGCCAGCAGCCCCGGACAGTTAGGTCTGGAGACCCAGTACTTC. As protein: CASSPGQLGLETQYF.

V usage is TRBV15 and J usage is TRBJ2-7; 8 nucleotides line up with TRBD1. Trimming at V came to 8 bases and at J to 3 bases, leaving 6 bases not matched to a gene. Germline assignment: CDR1 LNHNV and CDR2 YYDKDF (reference sequence). The CDR3 is made up of 13 amino acids. The CDR3 DNA sequence: TGTGCCACCGGGACAGGTCAGAGCTACGAGCAGTACTTC. Its protein is CATGTGQSYEQYF.

This clone has only one observation. J is TRBJ1-5 and V is TRBV9; a possible D gene is TRBD1 (6 bases). CDR1 is SGDLS, CDR2 YYNGEE, per germline. This CDR3 region has 13 residues. V lost 3 bases and J lost 6, with 10 bases in between. CDR3 sequence (DNA): TGTGCCAGCAGCGAGGGGGGGAGTCAGCCCCAGCATTTT. Amino acids: CASSEGGSQPQHF.

J is TRBJ1-3 and V is TRBV29-1; no definite D call. The CDR3 consists of 13 residues. Trimming removed 4 bases from V and 0 bases from J, with 7 bases in between. Germline V gene lookup returns CDR1 SQVTM and CDR2 ANQGSEA. For the CDR3, the DNA is TGCAGCGTTGGCGGTAGCTCTGGAAACACCATATATTTT. Translating gives CSVGGSSGNTIYF.

The V and J genes are TRBV6-6 and TRBJ1-1, with 8 bases that match TRBD1. Trimming at V came to 5 bases and at J to 0 bases, leaving 5 bases not matched to a gene. This CDR3 is built from 15 residues. From germline, CDR1 is MNHNY and CDR2 SVGAGI (reference sequence). The CDR3 region has the DNA TGTGCCAGCAGTCACAAACAGGGGGTGAACACTGAAGCTTTCTTT. Protein sequence: CASSHKQGVNTEAFF.

This clone has only one observation. The CDR3 DNA reads TGCGCCAGCAGCTCCGGGACAGGGATCTTAATACCCCAGGGCTACACCTTC. This codes for CASSSGTGILIPQGYTF. The V and J genes are TRBV5-1 and TRBJ1-2; 9 bases match TRBD1. The CDR3 covers 17 residues. Germline V gives CDR1 SGHRS, CDR2 YFSETQ. V was pared by 3 bases and J by 8 bases, with 17 bases of the junction left unmatched. Using reference TRBV5-1 and TRBJ1-2 for the parts outside the CDR3, the full variable domain is KAGVTQTPRYLIKTRGQQVTLSCSPISGHRSVSWYQQTPGQGLQFLFEYFSETQRNKGNFPGRFSGRQFSNSRSEMNVSTLELGDSALYLCASSSGTGILIPQGYTFGSGTRLTVV.

The gene calls are TRBV7-9 and TRBJ1-1; 7 bases line up with TRBD1. This CDR3 is built from 19 residues. Losses at the gene ends were 0 bases for V and 1 base for J; bases not matched to a gene: 14. Germline V gives CDR1 SEHNR, CDR2 FQNEAQ (reference sequence). DNA of the CDR3: TGTGCCAGCAGCTTAGCGACTTTAACAGGGGAGGTGGAGAACACTGAAGCTTTCTTT. It translates to CASSLATLTGEVENTEAFF.

The gene calls are TRBV3-1 (or the pseudogene TRBV3-2) and TRBJ2-3; 7 bases are shared with TRBD2. The junction had 12 bases not matched to a gene; V was cut back by 4 bases and J by 5 bases. The germline gives CDR1 LGHDT, CDR2 YNNKEL (reference sequence). This CDR3 is built from 16 residues. CDR3 bases: TGTGCCAGCAGCCTCCCACGTCTGGTAGCGGGAGATACGCAGTATTTT. This gives the protein CASSLPRLVAGDTQYF.

V is TRBV2 and J is TRBJ2-2; tentative D call: TRBD1 (6 bases). The CDR3 is 14 residues long. Between the trimmed V and J ends, which lost 7 bases and 4 bases, there was a span of 13 bases. Germline V gene data show CDR1 as SNHLY and CDR2 as FYNNEI. CDR3 region: CASTQQGVTGELFF. CDR3 nucleotides: TGTGCCAGCACCCAACAGGGCGTCACCGGGGAGCTGTTTTTT.

The chain couples TRBV10-2 to TRBJ2-7; weak D call: TRBD1 (6 bases). Trimming took off 6 bases at V and 0 bases at J, with 9 bases between the two ends. Germline V gives CDR1 WSHSY, CDR2 SAAADI. This CDR3 has 13 residues. Here the CDR3 DNA reads TGCGCCAGCAGCCCACAGGGCTCCTACGAGCAGTACTTC. Protein sequence: CASSPQGSYEQYF.

This clone was seen once. This chain joins TRBV5-1 and TRBJ2-7, with 8 bases that match TRBD2. This CDR3 contains 15 residues. Germline loops: CDR1 SGHRS, CDR2 YFSETQ. The ends lost 4 bases at V and 2 bases at J; junction bases unmatched: 8. CDR3 nucleotides: TGCGCCAGCAGCCCCCGGACTAGCCGAACCTACGAGCAGTACTTC. Encoded protein: CASSPRTSRTYEQYF. The whole variable domain, remainder taken from reference TRBV5-1 and TRBJ2-7, is KAGVTQTPRYLIKTRGQQVTLSCSPISGHRSVSWYQQTPGQGLQFLFEYFSETQRNKGNFPGRFSGRQFSNSRSEMNVSTLELGDSALYLCASSPRTSRTYEQYFGPGTRLTVT.

The chain uses TRBV2 and TRBJ1-2, with 10 bases that match TRBD1. Germline V gives CDR1 SNHLY, CDR2 FYNNEI. The CDR3 contains 16 residues. Trimming at V came to 6 bases and at J to 5 bases, leaving 12 bases not matched to a gene. The CDR3 sequence is CASRGDSGTGEYGYTF. In DNA form, the CDR3 reads TGTGCCAGCAGGGGGGATTCCGGGACAGGGGAATATGGCTACACCTTC.

Written as DNA, the CDR3 is TGTGCCAGCAGCTCCATCGGACTAGCTGGAGAGACCCAGTACTTC. Residues: CASSSIGLAGETQYF. The chain couples TRBV7-9 to TRBJ2-5; 8 positions match TRBD2. The CDR3 has 15 amino acids. CDR1 and CDR2 from the germline V gene are SEHNR and FQNEAQ (reference sequence). After removal of 4 bases from V and 4 bases from J, the junction contained 8 bases not matched to a gene. Filled out from reference TRBV7-9 and TRBJ2-5, the complete variable domain reads DTGVSQNPRHKITKRGQNVTFRCDPISEHNRLYWYRQTLGQGPEFLTYFQNEAQLEKSRLLSDRFSAERPKGSFSTLEIQRTEQGDSAMYLCASSSIGLAGETQYFGPGTRLLVL.

The chain employs TRBV18 and TRBJ1-3, with 9 bases lining up with TRBD1. Losses at the gene ends were 4 bases for V and 2 bases for J; bases not matched to a gene: 3. The CDR3 runs to 15 residues. Germline V gene data show CDR1 as KGHSH and CDR2 as LQKENI. The CDR3 sequence is CASSRGQGTGNTIYF. CDR3 nucleotides: TGTGCCAGCTCACGGGGACAGGGAACTGGAAACACCATATATTTT.

This rearrangement joins TRBV29-1 to TRBJ2-1, with 8 bases lining up with TRBD1. Trimming cost V 5 bases and J 4 bases; bases outside gene matches: 7. The CDR3 has 14 residues. CDR1 SQVTM and CDR2 ANQGSEA come from the germline V gene. The CDR3 DNA sequence: TGCAGCGTTTCGACAGGGGAAGAGTACAATGAGCAGTTCTTC. Translated, it gives CSVSTGEEYNEQFF.

The chain joins TRBV5-6 to TRBJ2-1, with TRBD2 identical over 7 bases. The junction had 12 bases not matched to a gene; V was cut back by 3 bases and J by 0 bases. Germline values: CDR1 SGHDT, CDR2 YYEEEE. This CDR3 has 18 amino acids. For the CDR3, the DNA is TGTGCCAGCAGCTCGAAGGTGGCTAGCGGACGCTCCTACAATGAGCAGTTCTTC. It codes for CASSSKVASGRSYNEQFF.

A single count supports this clone. The CDR3 here is CSASYTANTEAFF. As DNA, the CDR3 is TGCAGTGCTAGTTACACAGCGAACACTGAAGCTTTCTTT. The V gene is TRBV20-1, the J gene TRBJ1-1, with D uncertain. The CDR3 covers 13 residues. The germline V and J ends were trimmed by 3 bases and 1 base, with 9 bases remaining between them. CDR1 is DFQATT, CDR2 SNEGSKA, per germline (reference sequence).

The CDR3 reads CASSFKGTGANVLTF. As DNA, the CDR3 is TGCGCCAGCAGCTTTAAGGGGACTGGGGCCAACGTCCTGACTTTC. This chain joins TRBV5-1 and TRBJ2-6; perhaps TRBD1 as D (5 bases). The CDR3 has 15 amino acids. Germline V gives CDR1 SGHRS, CDR2 YFSETQ. V was shortened by 2 bases and J by 2 bases, with 8 bases between the two germline ends. Filled out from reference TRBV5-1 and TRBJ2-6, the complete variable domain reads KAGVTQTPRYLIKTRGQQVTLSCSPISGHRSVSWYQQTPGQGLQFLFEYFSETQRNKGNFPGRFSGRQFSNSRSEMNVSTLELGDSALYLCASSFKGTGANVLTFGAGSRLTVL.

The chain has TRBV6-5 and TRBJ1-5; no firm D call. Trimming removed 5 bases at V and 2 bases at J, with 4 bases between. The CDR3 is 12 amino acids. The germline gives CDR1 MNHEY, CDR2 SVGAGI. This chain's CDR3 is CASSPGNQPQHF. CDR3 nucleotide sequence: TGTGCCAGCAGTCCCGGCAATCAGCCCCAGCATTTT.

The V gene is TRBV2, the J gene TRBJ1-3, with D unresolved. This CDR3 region has 14 residues. Germline V gene lookup returns CDR1 SNHLY and CDR2 FYNNEI. Trimming stripped 3 bases from V and 1 base from J, with 7 bases between. Here the CDR3 reads CASSDTGSGNTIYF. CDR3 bases: TGTGCCAGCAGTGACACGGGGTCTGGAAACACCATATATTTT.

The V call is TRBV5-5, the J call TRBJ1-3; D perhaps matches TRBD1 (5 bases). CDR3 length: 15 amino acids. Germline V gene lookup returns CDR1 SGHKS and CDR2 YYEKEE (reference sequence). Trimming removed 1 base at V and 3 bases at J, with 11 bases between. The CDR3 protein is CASSLIPQGGNTIYF. DNA for the CDR3: TGTGCCAGCAGCTTGATTCCCCAGGGTGGAAACACCATATATTTT.

The V and J genes are TRBV27 and TRBJ2-5; D perhaps matches TRBD2 (5 bases). The V gene lost 4 bases and the J gene lost 4 bases, with 16 bases spanning the gap. This CDR3 spans 15 amino acids. CDR1 and CDR2 (germline): MNHEY, SMNVEV (reference sequence). Here the CDR3 reads CASSSGIPALETQYF. The CDR3 DNA reads as TGTGCCAGCAGTTCCGGGATCCCAGCGCTAGAGACCCAGTACTTC.

This clone was seen just once. This chain uses TRBV27 with TRBJ2-1; D possibly corresponds to TRBD2 (6 bases). From germline, CDR1 is MNHEY and CDR2 SMNVEV (reference sequence). V gave up 10 bases and J gave up 2 bases, with 18 bases separating them. CDR3 length: 15 residues. The CDR3 loop is CATLGPGVPYNEQFF. As DNA, the CDR3 is TGTGCCACACTAGGGCCGGGGGTCCCCTACAATGAGCAGTTCTTC.

The rearrangement uses TRBV27 and TRBJ2-1; 8 bases match TRBD2. The CDR3 contains 17 residues. J gave up 4 bases and V 6 bases, and 14 bases lay outside the gene matches. CDR1 and CDR2 from the germline V gene are MNHEY and SMNVEV (reference sequence). As DNA, the CDR3 is TGTGCCAGCAGATCGCTGACTAGCGTCTATATATACAATGAGCAGTTCTTC. This gives the protein CASRSLTSVYIYNEQFF.

The chain recombines TRBV2 with TRBJ2-3, with 10 positions matching TRBD2. Germline assignment: CDR1 SNHLY and CDR2 FYNNEI. The ends lost 5 bases at V and 0 bases at J; junction bases unmatched: 5. The CDR3 length is 16 residues. CDR3 residues: CASSQGLAPSTDTQYF. The CDR3 DNA reads TGTGCCAGCAGTCAGGGACTAGCGCCGAGCACAGATACGCAGTATTTT.

This clone has more than one count but fewer than ten. The junction departs from the called germline gene at one end, perhaps through a read error. The chain carries TRBV10-2 and TRBJ1-2, with a tentative D call TRBD1 (5 bases). This CDR3 region has 11 residues. Germline values: CDR1 WSHSY, CDR2 SAAADI. The CDR3 region is CASSEAGTRGF. Written as DNA, the CDR3 is TGCGCCAGCAGTGAGGCGGGGACTAGGGGCTTC.

The chain is built from TRBV10-3 and TRBJ2-7; 10 bases fit TRBD2. This CDR3 comprises 14 residues. Germline CDR1 is ENHRY and CDR2 is SYGVKD. V lost 11 bases to trimming and J lost 6 bases; unmatched junction nucleotides: 13. The CDR3 DNA reads as TGTGCCCTCGGCTCGATAGCGGGAGGTCGCGAGCAGTACTTC. This codes for CALGSIAGGREQYF.

This sequence joins TRBV4-2 and TRBJ2-7; 8 nucleotides align to TRBD1. CDR3 length: 15 residues. The V gene's germline CDR1 is LGHNA and CDR2 YNFKEQ. The junction had 6 bases not matched to a gene; V was cut back by 0 bases and J by 5 bases. The CDR3 here is CASSQEPTGGHEQYF. The CDR3 DNA sequence: TGTGCCAGCAGCCAAGAACCCACAGGGGGGCACGAGCAGTACTTC.